This TCR beta chain emerged from a study of T cell repertoires in cytomegalovirus infection. Overall study: CMV epitopes that were recently identified and HLA-C-restricted were used alongside well-studied HLA-B-restricted ones. Both a matching HLA type and CMV infection were indicated by public TCR beta signatures. Overall study findings and caveats: Pooled public TCR beta family frequency picked out CMV carriers with the relevant HLA. CMV-specific TCR beta clonotypes restricted by HLA-C dominated the ex vivo response.

TCRdb called the reads again in MiXCR, with one record for every CDR3 protein. This table has a few hundred thousand distinct CDR3 sequences, around two fifths appearing once. This CDR3 is built from 16 residues. Germline-derived CDR1 and CDR2 are MNHNY and SVGAGI (reference sequence). The V gene lost 3 bases and the J gene lost 2 bases, with 17 bases spanning the gap. A remark on this clonotype: What it binds is unknown.

This receptor was obtained from a human donor in good health (CMV status not recorded). Some clones in this sample may be carry-over from other donors' samples. The chain joins TRBV6-6 to TRBJ2-7; no definite D call. This sample comprised cultured PBMCs, obtained from culture after CMV antigen stimulation. CDR3 in amino acids: CASSYKVARPTYEQYF. The DNA of the CDR3 is TGTGCCAGCAGTTATAAGGTGGCCCGGCCCACCTACGAGCAGTACTTC.